Listed below are T cell receptor beta chains from one sample, sequenced in a study of read filtering for tumor transcriptome and immune sequencing. From the reads, TCRdb called clonotypes with MiXCR, one entry per CDR3 protein. The top ten clones hold about 8.6% of a sample with around 130,000 distinct CDR3 sequences, 13% of them seen once. The sample taken for sequencing was a population of CD138-negative cells sorted from bone marrow. The receptors derive from a donor aged 40 or older with multiple myeloma. The conserved cysteine and the conserved F or W are not part of the CDR3 here.

v_gene	j_gene	CDR3aa
TRBV7-3	TRBJ2-6	ASSNGQGVYGANVLT
TRBV2	TRBJ2-7	ASRKAGTGVYEQY
TRBV6-5	TRBJ2-7	ASSDGDYEQY
TRBV4-1	TRBJ1-5	ASSQDEGQGRGIQPQH
TRBV29-1	TRBJ2-1	SVEDGGQGAPGNEQF
TRBV7-2	TRBJ2-3	ASSRDWQLTDTQY
TRBV29-1	TRBJ1-2	SVVQNTLGYT
TRBV20-1	TRBJ2-1	SANLLAGGYNEQF
TRBV7-9	TRBJ1-2	ASRQDLNYGYT
TRBV20-1	TRBJ2-3	SAPGTGNADTQY
TRBV20-1	TRBJ2-1	SAREGGRLAGVGSYNEQF
TRBV4-1	TRBJ1-4	ASSQELFRNEKLF
TRBV7-2	TRBJ1-2	ASSLGDVLGPYGYT
TRBV7-2	TRBJ2-7	ASSGTWGAGDEQY
TRBV30	TRBJ2-1	ASTRGAQTYNEQF
TRBV6-5	TRBJ2-5	ASSYRERETQY
TRBV12-3/TRBV12-4	TRBJ2-7	ASRSTSGNSYEQY
TRBV20-1	TRBJ1-6	SARQDNSPLH
TRBV15	TRBJ1-5	ATSTRQGNQPQH
TRBV5-6	TRBJ1-1	ASSQPRGTAERTEAF
TRBV9	TRBJ2-3	ASSVEGARTDTQY
TRBV10-3	TRBJ2-6	AISGDVAGANVLT
TRBV12-3/TRBV12-4	TRBJ2-1	ASSSGGDNEQF
TRBV5-1	TRBJ1-6	ASSARDRASSPLH
TRBV6-1	TRBJ1-2	AITSGLGYGYT
TRBV29-1	TRBJ2-2	SVPAGSRGGELF
TRBV7-2	TRBJ1-5	ASSLASGNNQPQH
TRBV6-5	TRBJ2-3	ASTPQGGAQY
TRBV5-4	TRBJ2-1	ASSLPRGRDSEQF
TRBV5-4	TRBJ2-6	ASSWLGQGANVLT
TRBV11-2	TRBJ1-2	ASSLSQGGVYGYT
TRBV10-3	TRBJ2-1	AISDKRELDEQF